These 15 T cell receptor beta chains share one sample of origin, sequenced in a study of T cell repertoires in cytomegalovirus infection. From the reads, TCRdb called clonotypes with MiXCR, one entry per CDR3 protein. This sample has about 230,000 distinct CDR3 sequences, with approximately 24% found just once. Sequencing was done on a sample of CD8+ T cells from PBMCs. The receptors stem from a human donor in good health (CMV status not recorded). Some clones in this sample may be carry-over from other donors' samples.

The chain joins TRBV4-2 to TRBJ2-3; D is ambiguous. Germline V CDR1 and CDR2: LGHNA, YNFKEQ. Trimming stripped 0 bases from V and 7 bases from J, with 14 bases between. The CDR3 is made up of 15 amino acids. CDR3 sequence (DNA): TGTGCCAGCAGCCAAGAAGCCCCTCCAGCGTATACGCAGTATTTT. This codes for CASSQEAPPAYTQYF.

With respect to this clonotype: The junction departs from germline at one end; a sequencing error may be responsible. The rearrangement links TRBV7-9 to TRBJ2-5; no reliable D call. Germline CDR1 SEHNR, CDR2 FQNEAQ (reference sequence). This CDR3 is built from 14 residues. The chain's CDR3 is CASSPGRSQETLYF. CDR3 bases: TGTGCCAGCAGCCCCGGACGGTCCCAAGAGACCCTGTACTTC.

The table lists this clonotype with many counts. V usage is TRBV12-3 or TRBV12-4 and J usage is TRBJ2-5, with unresolved D. The CDR3 length is 14 residues. Trimming cost V 5 bases and J 4 bases, with 14 bases left between them. The CDR3 here is CASSGVGIGETQYF. CDR3 nucleotide sequence: TGTGCCAGCAGTGGAGTCGGTATCGGAGAGACCCAGTACTTC.

This clonotype was seen many times. The chain uses TRBV15 and TRBJ2-7, with no clear D. Germline-derived CDR1 and CDR2 are LNHNV and YYDKDF (reference sequence). This CDR3 is 13 amino acids long. V lost 1 base and J lost 4, with 8 bases in between. CDR3 nucleotides: TGTGCCACCAGCAGAGGCTCCAGTTACGAGCAGTACTTC. Residues: CATSRGSSYEQYF.

The chain is built from TRBV20-1 and TRBJ2-6; D ambiguous. V lost 2 bases, J lost 0 bases, and 20 bases lay in between. This CDR3 has 19 amino acids. Germline values: CDR1 DFQATT, CDR2 SNEGSKA (reference sequence). CDR3 DNA sequence: TGCAGTGCTAGAATCCAGGACCCGTTAGTGAACTCTGGGGCCAACGTCCTGACTTTC. Translating gives CSARIQDPLVNSGANVLTF.

This clonotype has at least ten counts. The V gene is TRBV24-1, the J gene TRBJ2-3; TRBD1 is a possible D gene (6 bases). The CDR3 has 17 residues. The V and J ends lost 1 base and 2 bases respectively, with 15 bases between them. Germline CDR1 is KGHDR and CDR2 is SFDVKD. CDR3 DNA sequence: TGTGCCACCAGTGATTTCACACAGGGTGGGGACACAGATACGCAGTATTTT. It is translated as CATSDFTQGGDTDTQYF.

This clonotype was detected only a few times. This chain uses TRBV19 with TRBJ2-1, with D possibly called TRBD1 or TRBD2 (5 bases each). CDR1 LNHDA and CDR2 SQIVND come from the germline V gene (reference sequence). Deletions cut 1 base from V and 0 bases from J, with 10 bases between. This CDR3 region has 16 residues. CDR3 nucleotides: TGTGCCAGTAGTATAGTTGGGGACCTCTCCTACAATGAGCAGTTCTTC. Amino acids: CASSIVGDLSYNEQFF.

This clonotype has only a few counts. The V and J genes are TRBV2 and TRBJ1-3; no clear D. Germline lookup yields CDR1 SNHLY and CDR2 FYNNEI. V lost 4 bases and J lost 0, with 4 bases in between. The CDR3 loop spans 13 amino acids. The CDR3 loop is CASSGGSGNTIYF. The CDR3 DNA follows: TGTGCCAGCAGTGGGGGCTCTGGAAACACCATATATTTT.

This clonotype was observed at least ten times. J is TRBJ2-7 and V is TRBV12-3 or TRBV12-4, with 9 bases fitting TRBD1. The V gene end was trimmed by 5 bases and the J gene end by 1 base; junction bases not matched to a gene: 6. The CDR3 spans 15 residues. CDR3 sequence reads: CASSAGTGPSYEQYF. CDR3 DNA sequence: TGTGCCAGCAGTGCCGGGACAGGGCCTTCCTACGAGCAGTACTTC.

The rearrangement uses TRBV27 and TRBJ2-7; maybe TRBD2 (6 bases). Trimming took 5 bases from V and 2 from J, leaving 13 bases between them. There are 14 residues in the CDR3. Germline CDR1 is MNHEY and CDR2 is SMNVEV (reference sequence). The CDR3 loop reads CASSPGTRPYEQYF. CDR3 bases: TGTGCCAGCAGTCCCGGGACTCGGCCCTACGAGCAGTACTTC.

The chain uses TRBV20-1 and TRBJ1-1; D is undetermined. Trimming left V 5 bases short and J 2 bases short, with 15 bases between. CDR1 and CDR2 (germline): DFQATT, SNEGSKA (reference sequence). The CDR3 is made up of 14 amino acids. The CDR3 DNA is TGCAGTGCTTGGCGAATCACCGAAAACACTGAAGCTTTCTTT. The encoded protein is CSAWRITENTEAFF.

V and J are TRBV5-1 and TRBJ2-1; D possibly corresponds to TRBD2 (5 bases). Germline loops: CDR1 SGHRS, CDR2 YFSETQ. Trimming took 1 base from V and 2 from J, leaving 10 bases between them. The CDR3 is made up of 15 amino acids. The CDR3 sequence: CASSLIGVPYNEQFF. DNA of the CDR3: TGCGCCAGCAGCTTGATCGGGGTACCCTACAATGAGCAGTTCTTC.

This sequence joins TRBV5-1 and TRBJ2-1; D ambiguous. V dropped 0 bases and J dropped 3 bases, with 13 bases sitting between them. CDR1 and CDR2 from the germline V gene are SGHRS and YFSETQ. This CDR3 has 16 amino acids. CDR3 residues: CASSLVAFSDYNEQFF. As DNA, the CDR3 is TGCGCCAGCAGCTTGGTTGCGTTTTCAGACTACAATGAGCAGTTCTTC.

The V call is TRBV27, the J call TRBJ2-1, with a possible D match to TRBD2 (7 bases). The CDR3 extends over 15 amino acids. Germline loops: CDR1 MNHEY, CDR2 SMNVEV (reference sequence). Trimming removed 4 bases at V and 7 bases at J, with 17 bases between. The CDR3 DNA follows: TGTGCCAGCAGTTCTTTTTTAGGGGGGGCTAATGAGCAGTTCTTC. Protein product: CASSSFLGGANEQFF.

The chain employs TRBV14 and TRBJ1-2, with 10 bases fitting TRBD1. V was clipped by 4 bases and J by 3 bases; unmatched bases: 8. Germline V gene data show CDR1 as SGHDN and CDR2 as FVKESK. The CDR3 totals 16 residues. The CDR3 loop reads CASSPAWTGGDYGYTF. CDR3 coding DNA: TGTGCCAGCAGCCCTGCCTGGACAGGGGGGGACTATGGCTACACCTTC.